This note documents a single T cell receptor (beta chain) sequence. The data originate from a study of blood T cell repertoires in COVID-19. Trimming removed 3 bases at V and 0 bases at J, with 5 bases between. In germline, CDR1 is WNHNN, CDR2 SYGVQD (reference sequence). The CDR3 has 14 residues. Sequencing used immunoSEQ multiplex PCR; TCRdb keeps in-frame clones, though not all of them. The sample records fewer than 70,000 clones, over 75% being singletons. This sequence was found in a human donor in a cohort sampled during active COVID-19. The sequenced material came from peripheral blood. The rearrangement uses TRBV10-1 and TRBJ2-2; D is ambiguous. CDR3 DNA sequence: TGCGCCAGCAGTGACCATGCGAACACCGGGGAGCTGTTTTTT. Protein sequence: CASSDHANTGELFF.